This is a list of T cell receptor beta chains from one sample in a study of T cells after yellow fever vaccination. MiXCR, run by TCRdb on the 5' RACE reads, gives a single entry per CDR3 protein. Of some 560,000 distinct CDR3 sequences in the sample, 17% were seen once. Sequenced material: PBMCs, taken 4 to 5 days after the first yellow fever vaccination. These receptors were collected from a man aged 18 to 30 who received the YFV17D yellow fever vaccine. The CDR3 runs from the conserved cysteine through the conserved F or W. Fields, in order: clone size, V gene, CDR3 protein. Some rows have no size entry. The others give once, few or many, or a class for an expanded clone.

many,TRBV20-1,CSATIGTSDTGELFF
few,TRBV6-1,CASRQGRSSGNTIYF
.,TRBV12-3/TRBV12-4,CAGRGGTSTGELFF
.,TRBV18,CASSPRIGVSYEQYF
.,TRBV9,CASSVVGGESEAFF
few,TRBV27,CASSFSQSYEQYF
few,TRBV19,CASRGQSHTEAFF
.,TRBV6-2/TRBV6-3,CASSRWTVSNYGYTF
once,TRBV6-2/TRBV6-3,CASSPGQSEAFF
.,TRBV5-6,CASRKRGGLAGGMGDTQYF
.,TRBV6-5,CASSYPGGGYTF
.,TRBV20-1,CSARWEATGNTIYF
few,TRBV10-1,CASQPSSSYNEQFF
.,TRBV5-6,CASSLTGLNTGELFF
.,TRBV5-1,CASKGQGGTDTQYF
many,TRBV7-2,CASSRQTGMFEQFF
few,TRBV7-3,CASSLAHPYNEQFF
.,TRBV27,CASRYLLGEAFF
.,TRBV7-3,CASSLYGGGPRGTQYF
.,TRBV7-9,CASSIGRTTEGGEAFF
many,TRBV5-1,CASRPTGDVNEQFF
few,TRBV20-1,CSAPRGQGEAYGYTF
few,TRBV20-1,CSAAGRVRDTEAFF
.,TRBV10-3,CAITSGKVTDTQYF
many,TRBV6-8,CASSSGTGENTEAFF
.,TRBV9,CASSKQEPSNYGYTF
.,TRBV6-5,CASSYMGGSKNIQYF
few,TRBV29-1,CSVAVVFGGASGYTF